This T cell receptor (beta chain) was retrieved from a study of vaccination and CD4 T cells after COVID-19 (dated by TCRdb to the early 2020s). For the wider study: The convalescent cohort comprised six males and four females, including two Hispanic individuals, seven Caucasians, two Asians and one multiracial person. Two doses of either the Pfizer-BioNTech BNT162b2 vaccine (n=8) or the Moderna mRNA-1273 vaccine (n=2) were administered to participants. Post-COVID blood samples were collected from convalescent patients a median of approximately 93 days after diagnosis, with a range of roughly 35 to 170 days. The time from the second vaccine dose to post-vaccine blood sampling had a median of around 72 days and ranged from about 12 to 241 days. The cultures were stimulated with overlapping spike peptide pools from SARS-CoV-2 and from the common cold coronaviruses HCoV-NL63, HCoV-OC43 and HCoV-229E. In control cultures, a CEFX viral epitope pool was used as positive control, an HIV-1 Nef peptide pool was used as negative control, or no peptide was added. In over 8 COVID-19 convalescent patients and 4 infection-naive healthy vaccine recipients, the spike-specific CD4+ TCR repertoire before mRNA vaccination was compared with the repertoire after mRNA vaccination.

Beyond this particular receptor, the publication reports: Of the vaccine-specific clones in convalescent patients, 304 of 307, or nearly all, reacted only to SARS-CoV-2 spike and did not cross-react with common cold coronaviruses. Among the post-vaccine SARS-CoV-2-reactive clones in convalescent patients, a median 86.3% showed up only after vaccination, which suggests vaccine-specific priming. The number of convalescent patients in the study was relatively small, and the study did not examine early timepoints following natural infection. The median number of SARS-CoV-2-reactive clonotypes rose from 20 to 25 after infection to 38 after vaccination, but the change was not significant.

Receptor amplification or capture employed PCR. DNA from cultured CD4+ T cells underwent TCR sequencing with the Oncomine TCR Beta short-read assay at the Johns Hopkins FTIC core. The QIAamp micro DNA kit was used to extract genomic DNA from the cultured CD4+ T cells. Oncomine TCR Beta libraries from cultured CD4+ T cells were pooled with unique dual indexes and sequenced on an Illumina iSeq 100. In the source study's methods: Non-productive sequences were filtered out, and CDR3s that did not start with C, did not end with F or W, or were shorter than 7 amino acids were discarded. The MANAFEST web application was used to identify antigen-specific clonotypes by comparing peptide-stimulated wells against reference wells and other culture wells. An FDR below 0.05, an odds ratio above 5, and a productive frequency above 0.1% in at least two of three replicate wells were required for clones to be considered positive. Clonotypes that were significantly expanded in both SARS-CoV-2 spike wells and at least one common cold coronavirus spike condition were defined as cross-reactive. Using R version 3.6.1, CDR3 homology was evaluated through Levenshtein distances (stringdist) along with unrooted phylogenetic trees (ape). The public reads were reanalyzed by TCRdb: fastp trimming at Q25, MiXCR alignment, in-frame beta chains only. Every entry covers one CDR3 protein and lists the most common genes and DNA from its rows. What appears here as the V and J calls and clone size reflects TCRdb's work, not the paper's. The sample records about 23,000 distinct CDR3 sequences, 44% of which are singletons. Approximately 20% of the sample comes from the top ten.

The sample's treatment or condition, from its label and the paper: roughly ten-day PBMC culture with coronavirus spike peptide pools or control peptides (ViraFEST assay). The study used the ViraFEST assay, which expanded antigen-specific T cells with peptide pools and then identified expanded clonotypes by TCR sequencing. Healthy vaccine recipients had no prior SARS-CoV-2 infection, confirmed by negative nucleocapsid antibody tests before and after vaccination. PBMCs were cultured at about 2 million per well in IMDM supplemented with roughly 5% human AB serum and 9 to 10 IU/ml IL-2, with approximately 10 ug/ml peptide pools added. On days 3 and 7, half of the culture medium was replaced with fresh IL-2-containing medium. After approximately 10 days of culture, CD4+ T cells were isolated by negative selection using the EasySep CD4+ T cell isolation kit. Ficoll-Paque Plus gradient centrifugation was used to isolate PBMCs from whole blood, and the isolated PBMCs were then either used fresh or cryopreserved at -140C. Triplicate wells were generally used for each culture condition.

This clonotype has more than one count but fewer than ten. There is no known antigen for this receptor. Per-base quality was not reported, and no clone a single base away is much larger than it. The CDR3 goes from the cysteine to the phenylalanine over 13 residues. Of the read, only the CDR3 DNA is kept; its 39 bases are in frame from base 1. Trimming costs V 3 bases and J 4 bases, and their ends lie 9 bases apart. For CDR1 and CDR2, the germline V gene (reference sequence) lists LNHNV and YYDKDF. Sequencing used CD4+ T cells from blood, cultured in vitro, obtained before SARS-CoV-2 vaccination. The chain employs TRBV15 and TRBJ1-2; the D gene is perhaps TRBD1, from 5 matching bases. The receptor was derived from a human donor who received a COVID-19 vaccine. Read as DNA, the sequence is TGTGCCACCAGCAGGGACGGGGCCTATGGCTACACCTTC. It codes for CATSRDGAYGYTF. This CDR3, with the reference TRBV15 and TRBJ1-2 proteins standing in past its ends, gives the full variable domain DAMVIQNPRYQVTQFGKPVTLSCSQTLNHNVMYWYQQKSSQAPKLLFHYYDKDFNNEADTPDNFQSRRPNTSFCFLDIRSPGLGDTAMYLCATSRDGAYGYTFGSGTRLTVV.